The 7 T cell receptor beta chains below all came from one sample that was sequenced in a study of blood T cell repertoires in COVID-19. Generated by immunoSEQ multiplex PCR, the TCRdb table keeps only in-frame clones and is missing some. The table records more than 150,000 clones, around 90% of them present only once. The specimen sequenced was peripheral blood. These receptors were obtained from a man aged 40-49 years with acute or convalescent COVID-19.

V is TRBV6-2 or TRBV6-3 and J is TRBJ1-2; D is unresolved. V dropped 0 bases and J dropped 4 bases, with 9 bases sitting between them. CDR1 is MNHEY, CDR2 SVGEGT, per germline. This CDR3 is 14 amino acids long. The CDR3 protein is CASSYSGRLYGYTF. Written as DNA, the CDR3 is TGTGCCAGCAGTTACTCTGGCCGTCTCTATGGCTACACCTTC.

This rearrangement joins TRBV19 to TRBJ1-2, with 8 bases that match TRBD1. The junction had 2 bases not matched to a gene; V was cut back by 2 bases and J by 3 bases. Germline V gene data show CDR1 as LNHDA and CDR2 as SQIVND (reference sequence). This CDR3 region has 14 residues. The CDR3 DNA is TGTGCCAGTAGTATAACGACAGGGGACTATGGCTACACCTTC. Its translation is CASSITTGDYGYTF.

This chain links TRBV6-5 with TRBJ2-3; tentatively, D is TRBD1 (6 bases). Germline CDR1 is MNHEY and CDR2 is SVGAGI. V lost 2 bases, J lost 6 bases, and 6 bases lay in between. This CDR3 is 12 amino acids long. CDR3 DNA sequence: TGTGCCAGCAGTTACAGGGGGGATACGCAGTATTTT. Translating it yields CASSYRGDTQYF.

The rearrangement uses TRBV19 and TRBJ2-7; possible D gene TRBD2, 7 bases. Germline loops: CDR1 LNHDA, CDR2 SQIVND (reference sequence). This CDR3 comprises 14 residues. Deletions cut 6 bases from V and 3 bases from J, with 15 bases between. As DNA, the CDR3 is TGTGCCAGTAGCCCTATAGGGGGGGACTACGAGCAGTACTTC. Translation: CASSPIGGDYEQYF.

The V and J genes are TRBV5-1 and TRBJ2-3, with 8 bases matching TRBD1. The CDR3 contains 14 residues. J was trimmed by 2 bases and V by 3 bases; bases with no gene match: 2. Looked up from germline, CDR1 is SGHRS and CDR2 is YFSETQ. CDR3 DNA: TGCGCCAGCAGCTGGGACAGGTTCACAGATACGCAGTATTTT. This codes for CASSWDRFTDTQYF. The full variable domain, in which reference TRBV5-1 and TRBJ2-3 provide the parts outside the CDR3, is KAGVTQTPRYLIKTRGQQVTLSCSPISGHRSVSWYQQTPGQGLQFLFEYFSETQRNKGNFPGRFSGRQFSNSRSEMNVSTLELGDSALYLCASSWDRFTDTQYFGPGTRLTVL.

The DNA for the CDR3 is TGTGCCAGCTCGGGGGTAGGGGGCTCCCTTCAGCCCCAGCATTTT. Translating gives CASSGVGGSLQPQHF. V gene TRBV6-6 combines with J gene TRBJ1-5; 7 nucleotides line up with TRBD1. Trimming cost V 8 bases and J 6 bases; bases outside gene matches: 13. The CDR3 contains 15 residues. The germline CDR1 and CDR2 sequences are MNHNY and SVGAGI (reference sequence).

This rearrangement joins TRBV6-1 to TRBJ2-5; D is perhaps TRBD1 (7 bases). Germline-derived CDR1 and CDR2 are MNHNS and SASEGT. CDR3 length: 14 amino acids. V gave up 1 base and J gave up 4 bases, with 10 bases separating them. Written as DNA, the CDR3 is TGTGCCAGCAGTGAAGATCAGGGGGGAGAGACCCAGTACTTC. Its translation is CASSEDQGGETQYF.